Each of the 26 T cell receptor beta chains below was sequenced from the same sample in a study of OX40 agonist ivuxolimab in advanced cancers. Libraries were prepared by immunoSEQ multiplex PCR; TCRdb keeps only in-frame clonotypes and omits some of them. The sample has some 50,000 clones; less than 90% are singletons. Source: CD4+ or CD8+ T cells sorted from blood, taken in a trial of the OX40 agonist ivuxolimab. The receptors originated from an adult with an advanced solid tumor such as melanoma, head and neck, liver or kidney cancer.

The chain links TRBV19 to TRBJ1-5; D gene unclear. The CDR3 contains 15 residues. V lost 7 bases and J 0 bases, leaving 13 bases between the germline ends. Germline CDR1 is LNHDA and CDR2 is SQIVND (reference sequence). CDR3 in amino acids: CASTGGPYSNQPQHF. The CDR3 DNA reads TGTGCCAGTACCGGAGGGCCTTATAGCAATCAGCCCCAGCATTTT.

The CDR3 bases are TGTGCCAGCAGCTTAGGGCGCGGGGGGGACAATGAGCAGTTCTTC. Protein product: CASSLGRGGDNEQFF. The rearrangement links TRBV11-3 to TRBJ2-1; 9 bases map to TRBD2. The CDR3 has 15 residues. Germline CDR1 SGHNT, CDR2 YENEEA. V lost 1 base to trimming and J lost 5 bases; unmatched junction nucleotides: 3.

The chain combines TRBV15 with TRBJ2-1, with 8 bases that match TRBD1. This CDR3 is built from 16 residues. CDR1 and CDR2 from the germline V gene are LNHNV and YYDKDF (reference sequence). Unmatched junction bases numbered 12, after V lost 8 bases and J lost 3 bases. The CDR3 protein is CATSTEYGTGYNEQFF. In DNA form, the CDR3 reads TGTGCCACCTCTACAGAGTACGGGACAGGCTACAATGAGCAGTTCTTC. Complete variable domain (other parts from reference TRBV15 and TRBJ2-1): DAMVIQNPRYQVTQFGKPVTLSCSQTLNHNVMYWYQQKSSQAPKLLFHYYDKDFNNEADTPDNFQSRRPNTSFCFLDIRSPGLGDTAMYLCATSTEYGTGYNEQFFGPGTRLTVL.

As DNA, the CDR3 is TGTGCCAGCAGTAACGACAGATATGGCTACACCTTC. It encodes CASSNDRYGYTF. The chain couples TRBV6-5 to TRBJ1-2; possibly TRBD1 for D (5 bases). V was shortened by 5 bases and J by 5 bases, with 9 bases between the two germline ends. This CDR3 is built from 12 residues. The germline V gene encodes CDR1 MNHEY and CDR2 SVGAGI.

The table lists this clone with a count of one. The rearrangement links TRBV5-7 to TRBJ1-2, with 9 bases identical to TRBD1. TRBV5-7 is recorded as an ORF, its role being uncertain. V was clipped by 4 bases and J by 8 bases; unmatched bases: 9. The length of the CDR3 is 14 residues. CDR3: CASSSRDRERGYTF. The CDR3 DNA is TGTGCCAGCAGCAGTAGGGACAGGGAGAGGGGCTACACCTTC.

The V gene is TRBV28, the J gene TRBJ2-7; the D gene is possibly TRBD2 (6 bases). The V end lost 3 bases, the J end lost 2 bases, and 11 bases lay between the germline ends. CDR3 length: 14 amino acids. Germline-derived CDR1 and CDR2 are MDHEN and SYDVKM. The CDR3: CASSLGGGAYEQYF. The CDR3 nucleotides are TGTGCCAGCAGTTTGGGGGGTGGGGCCTACGAGCAGTACTTC.

The chain carries TRBV18 and TRBJ2-6, with D possibly being TRBD2 (5 bases). Trimming pared 5 bases from V and 1 base from J, leaving 21 bases between. From germline, CDR1 is KGHSH and CDR2 LQKENI. There are 19 residues in the CDR3. The CDR3 region is CASSARQRADWSGANVLTF. CDR3 nucleotides: TGTGCCAGCTCAGCTCGGCAGAGGGCGGATTGGTCTGGGGCCAACGTCCTGACTTTC. Variable domain in full (rest from reference TRBV18 and TRBJ2-6): NAGVMQNPRHLVRRRGQEARLRCSPMKGHSHVYWYRQLPEEGLKFMVYLQKENIIDESGMPKERFSAEFPKEGPSILRIQQVVRGDSAAYFCASSARQRADWSGANVLTFGAGSRLTVL.

The J gene is TRBJ1-4, the V gene TRBV21-1. TRBV21-1 is assigned pseudogene status. The CDR3 covers 16 residues. The CDR3 protein is CASREPSRPLKEKLFF. The DNA of the CDR3 is TGTGCCAGCAGGGAACCCTCCCGACCGCTGAAGGAAAAACTGTTTTTT.

The chain employs TRBV28 and TRBJ1-2; no clear D. Per the germline V gene, CDR1 is MDHEN and CDR2 is SYDVKM. The CDR3 consists of 12 residues. V was clipped by 1 base and J by 5 bases, with 5 bases between them. CDR3 region: CASSLLGYGYTF. In DNA form, the CDR3 reads TGTGCCAGCAGTTTATTGGGGTATGGCTACACCTTC.

This chain links TRBV7-9 with TRBJ2-3; tentatively, D is TRBD1 (5 bases). The CDR3 is made up of 14 amino acids. V was pared by 5 bases and J by 11 bases, with 20 bases between. Germline V lookup: CDR1 SEHNR, CDR2 FQNEAQ (reference sequence). The CDR3: CASSDDGGPRGQYF. The CDR3 nucleotides read TGTGCCAGCAGCGATGACGGTGGTCCTAGGGGGCAGTATTTT.

The V call is TRBV11-2, the J call TRBJ2-7; D ambiguous. The V gene's germline CDR1 is SGHAT and CDR2 FQNNGV. Trimming stripped 2 bases from V and 3 bases from J, with 5 bases between. This CDR3 has 12 amino acids. CDR3: CASSLSYYEQYF. The DNA for the CDR3 is TGTGCCAGCAGCTTATCTTACTACGAGCAGTACTTC. The full variable domain, its missing parts supplied by reference TRBV11-2 and TRBJ2-7, is EAGVAQSPRYKIIEKRQSVAFWCNPISGHATLYWYQQILGQGPKLLIQFQNNGVVDDSQLPKDRFSAERLKGVDSTLKIQPAKLEDSAVYLCASSLSYYEQYFGPGTRLTVT.

The rearrangement joins TRBV6-6 to TRBJ2-2, with unresolved D. The CDR3 has 15 amino acids. V lost 2 bases and J 1 base, leaving 8 bases between the germline ends. From germline, CDR1 is MNHNY and CDR2 SVGAGI (reference sequence). CDR3 nucleotide sequence: TGTGCCAGCAGTTACCGGCCAGAGAACACCGGGGAGCTGTTTTTT. Protein: CASSYRPENTGELFF.

The CDR3 here is CASSLTGLYEQYF. CDR3 sequence (DNA): TGTGCCAGCAGTTTAACAGGACTTTACGAGCAGTACTTC. V is TRBV28 and J is TRBJ2-7; D is perhaps TRBD1 or TRBD2 (5 bases each). The germline CDR1 and CDR2 sequences are MDHEN and SYDVKM. The CDR3 covers 13 residues. The V and J ends lost 2 bases and 4 bases respectively, with 9 bases between them.

V gene TRBV9 combines with J gene TRBJ1-3; 7 positions agree with TRBD1. Germline V gene lookup returns CDR1 SGDLS and CDR2 YYNGEE. This CDR3 has 16 amino acids. Trimming took 4 bases from V and 0 from J; bases not matched to a gene: 7. The chain's CDR3 is CASSLRGQVSGNTIYF. The CDR3 nucleotides are TGTGCCAGCAGCCTGCGCGGACAGGTCTCTGGAAACACCATATATTTT.

V gene TRBV29-1 combines with J gene TRBJ2-3; 8 nucleotides align to TRBD2. CDR1 SQVTM and CDR2 ANQGSEA come from the germline V gene. CDR3 length equals 13 residues. The trim removed 7 bases at V and 5 bases at J, leaving 8 bases unmatched. Written as DNA, the CDR3 is TGCAGCGGCTTAGCGGGGCTGGGAGATACGCAGTATTTT. It encodes CSGLAGLGDTQYF.

The table lists this clone with a few counts. This chain uses TRBV6-6 with TRBJ1-5, with 9 nucleotides matching TRBD1. The CDR3 length is 15 residues. Trimming at V came to 6 bases and at J to 4 bases, leaving 7 bases not matched to a gene. The germline V gene has CDR1 MNHNY and CDR2 SVGAGI (reference sequence). The CDR3 DNA is TGTGCCAGCAGACGACAGGGGGACTTGAATCAGCCCCAGCATTTT. Protein sequence: CASRRQGDLNQPQHF.

The gene calls are TRBV5-1 and TRBJ2-5; D unresolved. CDR1 is SGHRS and CDR2 is YFSETQ in the germline V gene. Trimming removed 0 bases at V and 9 bases at J, with 15 bases between. The CDR3 has 14 residues. The CDR3 DNA reads TGCGCCAGCAGCTTGGGTATACCAGGCAAGGCCCAGTACTTC. It specifies CASSLGIPGKAQYF.

The genes are TRBV30 and TRBJ1-1; D may be TRBD1 (5 bases). Germline V lookup: CDR1 GTSNPN, CDR2 SVGIG (reference sequence). This CDR3 region has 12 residues. Trimming removed 6 bases from V and 5 bases from J, with 13 bases in between. This chain's CDR3 is CACERGGTEAFF. The CDR3 nucleotides are TGTGCCTGCGAACGGGGGGGTACTGAAGCTTTCTTT. Full variable domain (remainder filled in from reference TRBV30 and TRBJ1-1): SQTIHQWPATLVQPVGSPLSLECTVEGTSNPNLYWYRQAAGRGLQLLFYSVGIGQISSEVPQNLSASRPQDRQFILSSKKLLLSDSGFYLCACERGGTEAFFGQGTRLTVV.

The V gene is TRBV27, the J gene TRBJ2-2; TRBD2 matches at 7 bases. From germline, CDR1 is MNHEY and CDR2 SMNVEV (reference sequence). J lost 4 bases, V lost 0 bases, and 8 bases had no gene match. The CDR3 is 17 amino acids. Here the CDR3 DNA reads TGTGCCAGCAGTTTATCAGGGGCGGGGGTGGTCACCGGGGAGCTGTTTTTT. Translating it yields CASSLSGAGVVTGELFF.

The genes are TRBV5-4 and TRBJ1-1; no firm D call. Germline CDR1 SGHNT, CDR2 YYREEE (reference sequence). V shed 6 bases and J shed 1 base, with 16 bases lying between them. CDR3 length: 15 amino acids. CDR3 bases: TGTGCCAGCACCCCGGGAGGACGGGCGAACACTGAAGCTTTCTTT. Translating it yields CASTPGGRANTEAFF. The complete variable domain, with remaining parts taken from reference TRBV5-4 and TRBJ1-1, reads ETGVTQSPTHLIKTRGQQVTLRCSSQSGHNTVSWYQQALGQGPQFIFQYYREEENGRGNFPPRFSGLQFPNYSSELNVNALELDDSALYLCASTPGGRANTEAFFGQGTRLTVV.

The rearrangement uses TRBV6-1 and TRBJ1-3; TRBD1 might be the D (6 bases). Trimming pared 8 bases from V and 0 bases from J, leaving 14 bases between. CDR1 MNHNS and CDR2 SASEGT come from the germline V gene. The CDR3 spans 15 residues. CDR3 sequence reads: CASRAQGYSGNTIYF. As DNA, the CDR3 is TGTGCCAGCCGCGCCCAGGGGTACTCTGGAAACACCATATATTTT.

The chain is built from TRBV28 and TRBJ2-1, with 8 bases lining up with TRBD2. There are 15 residues in the CDR3. Germline V gives CDR1 MDHEN, CDR2 SYDVKM. V was clipped by 4 bases and J by 6 bases; unmatched bases: 8. The CDR3 reads CASSSGGASGNEQFF. The CDR3 nucleotides read TGTGCCAGCAGTTCCGGGGGGGCCAGTGGCAATGAGCAGTTCTTC. Combining the CDR3 with reference TRBV28 and TRBJ2-1 gives the whole variable domain DVKVTQSSRYLVKRTGEKVFLECVQDMDHENMFWYRQDPGLGLRLIYFSYDVKMKEKGDIPEGYSVSREKKERFSLILESASTNQTSMYLCASSSGGASGNEQFFGPGTRLTVL.

CDR3 bases: TGTGCCAGCAGCTTAGGTGGGGTGGGAGGTGAGCAGTTCTTC. It specifies CASSLGGVGGEQFF. The chain is built from TRBV7-3 and TRBJ2-1, with a weak D call TRBD2 (6 bases). CDR1 is SGHTA and CDR2 is FQGTGA in the germline V gene. The CDR3 is 14 residues long. V lost 2 bases to trimming and J lost 9 bases, with 14 bases between them.

The rearrangement links TRBV6-1 to TRBJ2-1; 7 bases fit TRBD2. V lost 4 bases, J lost 9 bases, and 6 bases stayed unmatched. CDR3 size: 13 residues. CDR1 and CDR2 from the germline V gene are MNHNS and SASEGT. The CDR3: CASSVPLAVEQFF. The CDR3 DNA reads TGTGCCAGCAGTGTTCCCCTAGCGGTTGAGCAGTTCTTC.

J is TRBJ2-7 and V is TRBV28; D perhaps matches TRBD1 (6 bases). Germline lookup yields CDR1 MDHEN and CDR2 SYDVKM. The CDR3 is 14 residues long. The germline V and J ends were trimmed by 3 bases and 4 bases, with 13 bases remaining between them. CDR3 coding DNA: TGTGCCAGCAGTTTCGAGACAGGTTGGTACGAGCAGTACTTC. Its protein product is CASSFETGWYEQYF. Variable domain in full (rest from reference TRBV28 and TRBJ2-7): DVKVTQSSRYLVKRTGEKVFLECVQDMDHENMFWYRQDPGLGLRLIYFSYDVKMKEKGDIPEGYSVSREKKERFSLILESASTNQTSMYLCASSFETGWYEQYFGPGTRLTVT.

The rearrangement joins TRBV28 to TRBJ1-1; 8 bases map to TRBD1. The CDR3 consists of 14 residues. The V segment lost 5 bases and the J segment 5 bases; nucleotides outside the gene matches: 7. CDR1 and CDR2 (germline): MDHEN, SYDVKM. CDR3 in amino acids: CASSDGQGVTEAFF. CDR3 sequence (DNA): TGTGCCAGCAGTGACGGACAGGGCGTGACTGAAGCTTTCTTT.